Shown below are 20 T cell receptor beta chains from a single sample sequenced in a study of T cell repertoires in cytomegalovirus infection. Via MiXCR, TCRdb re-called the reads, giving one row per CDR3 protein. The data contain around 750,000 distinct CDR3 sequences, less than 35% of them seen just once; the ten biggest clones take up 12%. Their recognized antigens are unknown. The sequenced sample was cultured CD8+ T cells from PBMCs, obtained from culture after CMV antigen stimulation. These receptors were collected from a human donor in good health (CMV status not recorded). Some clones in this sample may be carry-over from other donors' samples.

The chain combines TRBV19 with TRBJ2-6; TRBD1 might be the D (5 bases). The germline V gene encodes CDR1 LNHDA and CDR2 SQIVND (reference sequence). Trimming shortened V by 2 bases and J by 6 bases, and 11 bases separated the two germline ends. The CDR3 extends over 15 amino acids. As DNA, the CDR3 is TGTGCCAGTAGTATATTATCCGGACAGGCCAACGTCCTGACTTTC. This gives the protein CASSILSGQANVLTF.

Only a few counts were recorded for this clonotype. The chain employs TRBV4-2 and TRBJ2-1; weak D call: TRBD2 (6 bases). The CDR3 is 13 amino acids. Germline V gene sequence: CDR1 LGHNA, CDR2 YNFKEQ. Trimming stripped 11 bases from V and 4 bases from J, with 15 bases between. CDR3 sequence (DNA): TGTGCCCGTTGGCTAGCGCGATACAATGAGCAGTTCTTC. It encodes CARWLARYNEQFF.

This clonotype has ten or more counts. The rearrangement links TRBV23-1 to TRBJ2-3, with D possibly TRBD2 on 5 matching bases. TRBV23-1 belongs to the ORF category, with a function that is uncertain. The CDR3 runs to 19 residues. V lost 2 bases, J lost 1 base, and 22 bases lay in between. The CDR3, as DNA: TGCGCCAGCAGTCAACGACTGAGACTATACCCGGTCGGCACAGATACGCAGTATTTT. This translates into CASSQRLRLYPVGTDTQYF.

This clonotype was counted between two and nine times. The CDR3 spells CASSSGLAGVYQETQYF. DNA for the CDR3: TGTGCCAGCAGTTCGGGGCTAGCGGGGGTCTACCAAGAGACCCAGTACTTC. The V and J genes are TRBV28 and TRBJ2-5, with 10 bases matching TRBD2. Per the germline V gene, CDR1 is MDHEN and CDR2 is SYDVKM. After removal of 4 bases from V and 0 bases from J, the junction contained 8 bases not matched to a gene. This CDR3 contains 17 residues.

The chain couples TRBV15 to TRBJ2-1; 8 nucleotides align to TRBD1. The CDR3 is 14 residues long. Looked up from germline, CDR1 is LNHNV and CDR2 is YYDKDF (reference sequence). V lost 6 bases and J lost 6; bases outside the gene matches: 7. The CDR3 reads CATSPTGGSNEQFF. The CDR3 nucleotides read TGTGCCACCAGTCCCACAGGGGGGAGCAATGAGCAGTTCTTC.

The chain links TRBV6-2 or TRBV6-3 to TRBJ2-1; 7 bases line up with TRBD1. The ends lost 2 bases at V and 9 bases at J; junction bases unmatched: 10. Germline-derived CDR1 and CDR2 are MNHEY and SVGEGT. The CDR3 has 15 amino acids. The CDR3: CASSYETGLKGEQFF. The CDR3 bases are TGTGCCAGCAGTTACGAGACAGGGTTGAAGGGTGAGCAGTTCTTC.

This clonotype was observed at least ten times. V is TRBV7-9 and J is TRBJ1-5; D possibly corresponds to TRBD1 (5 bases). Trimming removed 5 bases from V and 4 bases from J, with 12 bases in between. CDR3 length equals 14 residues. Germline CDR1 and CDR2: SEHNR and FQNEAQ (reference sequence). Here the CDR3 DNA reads TGTGCCAGCAGCCCAGGGTTGGGGAATCAGCCCCAGCATTTT. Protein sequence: CASSPGLGNQPQHF.

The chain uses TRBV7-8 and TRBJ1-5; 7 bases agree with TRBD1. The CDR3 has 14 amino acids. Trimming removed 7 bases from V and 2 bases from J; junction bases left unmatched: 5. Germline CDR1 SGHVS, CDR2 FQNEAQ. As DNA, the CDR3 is TGTGCCAGCAACCCAGGGGGGGGCAATCAGCCCCAGCATTTT. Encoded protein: CASNPGGGNQPQHF.

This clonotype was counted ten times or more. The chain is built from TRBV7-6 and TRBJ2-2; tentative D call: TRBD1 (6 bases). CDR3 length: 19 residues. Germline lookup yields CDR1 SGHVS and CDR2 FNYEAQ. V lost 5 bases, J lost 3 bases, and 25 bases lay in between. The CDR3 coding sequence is TGTGCCAGCAGCGCCGGGACACGGCCTCATCCCTTATACACCGGGGAGCTGTTTTTT. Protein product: CASSAGTRPHPLYTGELFF.

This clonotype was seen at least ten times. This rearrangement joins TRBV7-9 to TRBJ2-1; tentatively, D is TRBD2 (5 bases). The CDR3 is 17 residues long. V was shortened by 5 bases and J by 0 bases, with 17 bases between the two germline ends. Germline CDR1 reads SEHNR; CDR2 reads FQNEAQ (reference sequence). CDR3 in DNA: TGTGCCAGCAGCGAGGATGGTCGGGGTAACTCCTACAATGAGCAGTTCTTC. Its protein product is CASSEDGRGNSYNEQFF.

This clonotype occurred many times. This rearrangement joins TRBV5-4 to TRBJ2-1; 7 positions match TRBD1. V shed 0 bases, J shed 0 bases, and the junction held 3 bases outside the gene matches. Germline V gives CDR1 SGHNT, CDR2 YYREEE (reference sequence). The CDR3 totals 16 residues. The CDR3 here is CASSLATGPSYNEQFF. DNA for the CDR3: TGTGCCAGCAGCTTGGCGACAGGGCCCTCCTACAATGAGCAGTTCTTC.

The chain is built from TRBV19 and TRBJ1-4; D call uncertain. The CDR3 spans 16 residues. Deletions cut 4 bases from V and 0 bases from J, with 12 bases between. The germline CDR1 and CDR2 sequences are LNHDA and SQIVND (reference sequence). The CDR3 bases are TGTGCCAGTAGTAGAATGGATCCGGCAACTAATGAAAAACTGTTTTTT. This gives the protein CASSRMDPATNEKLFF.

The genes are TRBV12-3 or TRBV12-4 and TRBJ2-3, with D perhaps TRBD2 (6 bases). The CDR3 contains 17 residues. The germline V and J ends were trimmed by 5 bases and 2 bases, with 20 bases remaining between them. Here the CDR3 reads CASSTYLAGGNTDTQYF. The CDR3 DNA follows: TGTGCCAGCAGTACTTATCTAGCTGGGGGGAACACAGATACGCAGTATTTT.

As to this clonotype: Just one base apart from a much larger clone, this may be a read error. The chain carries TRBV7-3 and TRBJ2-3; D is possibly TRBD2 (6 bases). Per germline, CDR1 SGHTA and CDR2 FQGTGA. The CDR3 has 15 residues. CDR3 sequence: CANSLTGGMGDTQYF. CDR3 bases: TGTGCCAACAGCTTAACCGGAGGGATGGGAGATACGCAGTATTTT.

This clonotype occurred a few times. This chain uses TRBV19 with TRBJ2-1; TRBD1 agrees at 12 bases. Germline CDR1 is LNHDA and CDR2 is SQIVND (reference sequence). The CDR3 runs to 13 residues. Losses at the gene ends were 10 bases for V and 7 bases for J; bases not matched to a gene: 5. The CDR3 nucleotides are TGTGCCATCCGGGACAGGGGGCGGAATGAGCAGTTCTTC. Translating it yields CAIRDRGRNEQFF.

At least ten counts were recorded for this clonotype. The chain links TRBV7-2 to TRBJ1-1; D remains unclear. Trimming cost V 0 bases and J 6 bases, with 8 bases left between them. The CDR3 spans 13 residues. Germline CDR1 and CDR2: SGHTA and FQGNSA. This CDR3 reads CASSLAIGPEAFF. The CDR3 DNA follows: TGTGCCAGCAGCTTAGCGATAGGGCCTGAAGCTTTCTTT.

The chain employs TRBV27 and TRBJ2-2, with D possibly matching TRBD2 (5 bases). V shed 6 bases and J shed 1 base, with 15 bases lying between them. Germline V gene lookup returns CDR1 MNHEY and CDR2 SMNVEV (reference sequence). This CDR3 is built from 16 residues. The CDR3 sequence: CASSHVDGGNTGELFF. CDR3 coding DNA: TGTGCCAGCAGCCACGTAGACGGAGGGAACACCGGGGAGCTGTTTTTT.

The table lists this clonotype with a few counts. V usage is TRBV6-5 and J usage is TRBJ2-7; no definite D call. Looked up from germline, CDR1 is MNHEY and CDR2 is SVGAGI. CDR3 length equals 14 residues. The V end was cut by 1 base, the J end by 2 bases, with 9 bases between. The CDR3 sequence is CASSYLASPYEQYV. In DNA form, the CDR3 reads TGTGCCAGCAGTTACTTGGCGTCTCCCTACGAGCAGTACGTC.

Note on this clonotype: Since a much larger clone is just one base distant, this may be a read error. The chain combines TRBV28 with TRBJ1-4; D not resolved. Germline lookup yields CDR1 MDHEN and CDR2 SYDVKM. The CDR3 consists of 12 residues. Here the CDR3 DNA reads TGTGCCACCAGTTTACCTCGAGGGCCACTGTTTTTT. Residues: CATSLPRGPLFF.

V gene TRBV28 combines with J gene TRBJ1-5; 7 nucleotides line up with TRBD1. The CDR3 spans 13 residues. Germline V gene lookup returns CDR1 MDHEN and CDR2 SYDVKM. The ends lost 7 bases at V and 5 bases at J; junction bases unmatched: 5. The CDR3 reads CASTNRGHQPQHF. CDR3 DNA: TGTGCCAGCACTAACAGGGGTCATCAGCCCCAGCATTTT. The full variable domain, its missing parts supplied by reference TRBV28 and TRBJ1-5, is DVKVTQSSRYLVKRTGEKVFLECVQDMDHENMFWYRQDPGLGLRLIYFSYDVKMKEKGDIPEGYSVSREKKERFSLILESASTNQTSMYLCASTNRGHQPQHFGDGTRLSIL.